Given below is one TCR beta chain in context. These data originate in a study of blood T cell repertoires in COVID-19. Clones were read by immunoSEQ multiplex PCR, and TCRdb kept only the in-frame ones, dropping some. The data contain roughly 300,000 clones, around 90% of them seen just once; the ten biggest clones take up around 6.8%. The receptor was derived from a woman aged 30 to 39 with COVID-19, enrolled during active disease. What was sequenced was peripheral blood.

CDR3 nucleotide sequence: TGTGCCAGCAGCTCCGAGGTCTCCCACGAAAAACTGTTTTTT. Its protein product is CASSSEVSHEKLFF. J is TRBJ1-4 and V is TRBV5-4; the D is unclear. The CDR3 consists of 14 residues. The germline V and J ends were trimmed by 3 bases and 8 bases, with 14 bases remaining between them. Germline CDR1 SGHNT, CDR2 YYREEE (reference sequence).